Each of the 26 T cell receptor beta chains below was sequenced from the same sample in a study of T cells in Graves' hyperthyroidism and ophthalmopathy. Using RNA transcripts as the source, TCR beta CDR3 regions were amplified. HTBI primers were the set used in a first-round RT-PCR of the TCR CDR3. MiXCR, run by TCRdb on the multiplex PCR reads, gives a single entry per CDR3 protein. The sample contains about 680,000 distinct CDR3 sequences, roughly a third of which appear only once. The sequenced sample consisted of blood. All receptors come from a woman aged 40 to 50 with Graves' hyperthyroidism.

Ten or more counts support this clonotype. V usage is TRBV7-3 and J usage is TRBJ2-5; 11 bases are shared with TRBD2. This CDR3 contains 15 residues. The J segment lost 5 bases and the V segment lost 5 bases, leaving 7 bases of the junction unmatched. CDR1 is SGHTA, CDR2 FQGTGA, per germline. This chain's CDR3 is CASSPSGGHGETQYF. The DNA of the CDR3 is TGTGCCAGCAGCCCTAGCGGGGGGCATGGGGAGACCCAGTACTTC. Full variable domain (outside the CDR3, taken from reference TRBV7-3 and TRBJ2-5): GAGVSQTPSNKVTEKGKYVELRCDPISGHTALYWYRQSLGQGPEFLIYFQGTGAADDSGLPNDRFFAVRPEGSVSTLKIQRTERGDSAVYLCASSPSGGHGETQYFGPGTRLLVL.

This clonotype was found a few times. The gene calls are TRBV5-5 and TRBJ1-5; a possible D gene is TRBD1 (5 bases). V gave up 0 bases and J gave up 7 bases, with 11 bases separating them. Looked up from germline, CDR1 is SGHKS and CDR2 is YYEKEE (reference sequence). CDR3 length: 14 residues. CDR3 nucleotide sequence: TGTGCCAGCAGCTTGGATGGGGGTGCCCAGCCCCAGCATTTT. The encoded protein is CASSLDGGAQPQHF.

The genes are TRBV10-3 and TRBJ1-5; D possibly corresponds to TRBD1 (6 bases). The CDR3 covers 15 residues. Germline CDR1 is ENHRY and CDR2 is SYGVKD. V gave up 10 bases and J gave up 2 bases, with 18 bases separating them. The CDR3 nucleotides are TGTGCCAGCAGAGAAACAGGGATGCGCAATCAGCCCCAGCATTTT. Translated, it gives CASRETGMRNQPQHF.

This clonotype was observed at least ten times. The chain has TRBV2 and TRBJ1-5, with D perhaps matching TRBD1 (5 bases). This CDR3 spans 14 amino acids. V gave up 7 bases and J gave up 2 bases, with 12 bases separating them. Germline CDR1 is SNHLY and CDR2 is FYNNEI. CDR3 bases: TGTGCCAGCAAGGGCAGGGAAGGCAATCAGCCCCAGCATTTT. It is translated as CASKGREGNQPQHF.

This clonotype has ten or more counts. The V gene is TRBV29-1, the J gene TRBJ2-7; D tentatively reads TRBD1 or TRBD2 (5 bases each). In germline, CDR1 is SQVTM, CDR2 ANQGSEA. V lost 7 bases and J lost 2, with 15 bases in between. The CDR3 length is 13 residues. The CDR3 nucleotides read TGCAGCGCAGGGATTGGGGGAACCTACGAGCAGTACTTC. The encoded protein is CSAGIGGTYEQYF.

The V gene is TRBV10-2, the J gene TRBJ1-6; a weak D match, TRBD1 (6 bases). The CDR3 contains 16 residues. Germline V lookup: CDR1 WSHSY, CDR2 SAAADI. V was cut by 8 bases and J by 7 bases, with 21 bases left in between. The CDR3 nucleotides read TGCGCCAGCTCAGCCCGAGAGGGGCAGGGGAATTCACCCCTCCACTTT. This encodes CASSAREGQGNSPLHF.

The chain employs TRBV27 and TRBJ2-7; D could derive from TRBD1 or TRBD2 (5 bases each). The CDR3 extends over 13 amino acids. Trimming removed 3 bases at V and 6 bases at J, with 12 bases between. CDR1 is MNHEY, CDR2 SMNVEV, per germline (reference sequence). Here the CDR3 DNA reads TGTGCCAGCAGTTTTTTGGGACGGAGCGAGCAGTACTTC. Translation: CASSFLGRSEQYF.

The V and J genes are TRBV2 and TRBJ1-5; 7 bases match TRBD1. V shed 6 bases, J shed 7 bases, and the junction held 12 bases outside the gene matches. CDR3 size: 15 residues. Per germline, CDR1 SNHLY and CDR2 FYNNEI. CDR3 region: CASSSDRVIFQPQHF. The CDR3 nucleotides are TGTGCCAGCAGCTCCGACAGGGTCATTTTCCAGCCCCAGCATTTT.

This clonotype appeared many times. The rearrangement uses TRBV7-2 and TRBJ1-2, with D uncertain. This CDR3 is 15 amino acids long. V lost 5 bases, J lost 2 bases, and 15 bases lay in between. The germline CDR1 and CDR2 sequences are SGHTA and FQGNSA. CDR3 nucleotides: TGTGCCAGCAGCCCCCCCAAAGGATTCAACTATGGCTACACCTTC. This codes for CASSPPKGFNYGYTF.

This clonotype was found many times. V and J are TRBV7-9 and TRBJ1-6; D possibly corresponds to TRBD1 (5 bases). Germline CDR1 is SEHNR and CDR2 is FQNEAQ (reference sequence). The CDR3 sequence is 16 residues long. The V end was cut by 3 bases, the J end by 7 bases, with 16 bases between. This CDR3 reads CASSFEGRSVNSPLHF. For the CDR3, the DNA is TGTGCCAGCAGCTTCGAGGGGCGATCAGTCAATTCACCCCTCCACTTT.

This chain connects TRBV10-3 to TRBJ1-3; D not resolved. The CDR3 is 13 amino acids. The V end lost 7 bases, the J end lost 4 bases, and 11 bases lay between the germline ends. Germline V gene lookup returns CDR1 ENHRY and CDR2 SYGVKD. This chain's CDR3 is CAITPGSGNTIYF. The DNA for the CDR3 is TGTGCCATCACGCCCGGTTCGGGAAACACCATATATTTT.

This clonotype has just a few counts. The chain uses TRBV3-1 and TRBJ1-6, with D hard to call. Trimming pared 4 bases from V and 8 bases from J, leaving 12 bases between. The germline V gene has CDR1 LGHDT and CDR2 YNNKEL (reference sequence). CDR3 length: 14 residues. CDR3 protein: CASSPRTEYSPLHF. The CDR3 region has the DNA TGTGCCAGCAGCCCGCGGACGGAGTATTCACCCCTCCACTTT.

This clonotype was counted between two and nine times. The chain is built from TRBV12-3 or TRBV12-4 and TRBJ1-4; D unclear. The CDR3 runs 13 residues. Trimming removed 2 bases from V and 8 bases from J, with 9 bases in between. The CDR3 is CASSLSVVEKLFF. The DNA for the CDR3 is TGTGCCAGCAGTTTATCGGTCGTCGAAAAACTGTTTTTT.

The chain is built from TRBV5-1 and TRBJ1-5, with TRBD1 as a possible D gene (5 bases). The CDR3 totals 14 residues. Germline CDR1 SGHRS, CDR2 YFSETQ. Trimming removed 2 bases from V and 3 bases from J, with 9 bases in between. The CDR3, as DNA: TGCGCCAGCAGCTTAGGGGACCTCAATCAGCCCCAGCATTTT. Translated, it gives CASSLGDLNQPQHF.

This clonotype has ten or more counts. The CDR3 loop reads CATSPRGGLGETQYF. DNA for the CDR3: TGTGCCACCAGCCCCCGAGGGGGGTTAGGAGAGACCCAGTACTTC. The chain joins TRBV15 to TRBJ2-5; D assignment may be TRBD1 or TRBD2 (6 bases each). The germline V and J ends were trimmed by 5 bases and 4 bases, with 17 bases remaining between them. The CDR3 has 15 residues. Germline lookup yields CDR1 LNHNV and CDR2 YYDKDF (reference sequence).

In this sample, this clonotype turned up a few times. This rearrangement joins TRBV6-5 to TRBJ2-7, with D perhaps TRBD2 (6 bases). Germline CDR1 reads MNHEY; CDR2 reads SVGAGI. CDR3 length: 15 residues. V was pared by 2 bases and J by 1 base, with 12 bases between. CDR3 coding DNA: TGTGCCAGCAGTTACGGCGGGATGGGGTCCTACGAGCAGTACTTC. Its translation: CASSYGGMGSYEQYF.

In its sample, this clonotype was seen many times. V usage is TRBV5-6 and J usage is TRBJ2-5, with D uncertain. Germline V gives CDR1 SGHDT, CDR2 YYEEEE. CDR3 length equals 15 residues. V lost 0 bases and J 0 bases, leaving 9 bases between the germline ends. This chain's CDR3 is CASSLGARYQETQYF. As DNA, the CDR3 is TGTGCCAGCAGCTTGGGGGCTAGGTACCAAGAGACCCAGTACTTC. The full variable domain, completed using reference TRBV5-6 and TRBJ2-5, is DAGVTQSPTHLIKTRGQQVTLRCSPKSGHDTVSWYQQALGQGPQFIFQYYEEEERQRGNFPDRFSGHQFPNYSSELNVNALLLGDSALYLCASSLGARYQETQYFGPGTRLLVL.

This clonotype was observed many times. This chain joins TRBV7-6 and TRBJ1-2; perhaps TRBD1 as D (6 bases). This CDR3 spans 13 amino acids. Trimming removed 0 bases at V and 6 bases at J, with 8 bases between. From germline, CDR1 is SGHVS and CDR2 FNYEAQ. The CDR3 here is CASSLATGNGYTF. CDR3 DNA sequence: TGTGCCAGCAGCTTAGCAACAGGGAATGGCTACACCTTC.

The V call is TRBV11-2, the J call TRBJ1-5; 9 bases are a match to TRBD1. This CDR3 comprises 16 residues. Trimming removed 4 bases from V and 3 bases from J; junction bases left unmatched: 7. Germline lookup yields CDR1 SGHAT and CDR2 FQNNGV. DNA of the CDR3: TGTGCCAGCAGCTACCGGGGACAGGGCCCCAATCAGCCCCAGCATTTT. Translating gives CASSYRGQGPNQPQHF.

This clonotype was detected ten times or more. The gene calls are TRBV5-1 and TRBJ2-7; tentatively, D is TRBD1 or TRBD2 (5 bases each). Germline V gene sequence: CDR1 SGHRS, CDR2 YFSETQ. Trimming took 0 bases from V and 12 from J, leaving 13 bases between them. The CDR3 totals 12 residues. The CDR3 reads CASSLERGHRYF. The DNA for the CDR3 is TGCGCCAGCAGCTTGGAGAGGGGCCATCGGTACTTC.

This clonotype was observed a few times. The CDR3 sequence: CASSHRDNTYEQYF. For the CDR3, the DNA is TGTGCCAGCAGCCACCGGGACAATACCTACGAGCAGTACTTC. V and J are TRBV7-9 and TRBJ2-7; weak D call: TRBD1 (6 bases). This CDR3 has 14 amino acids. V lost 5 bases and J lost 2, with 13 bases in between. Per the germline V gene, CDR1 is SEHNR and CDR2 is FQNEAQ (reference sequence).

This clonotype was counted only a few times. This chain uses TRBV6-1 with TRBJ1-5; perhaps TRBD1 as D (6 bases). The V and J ends lost 5 bases and 4 bases respectively, with 15 bases between them. The CDR3 runs 15 residues. Germline-derived CDR1 and CDR2 are MNHNS and SASEGT. CDR3 coding DNA: TGTGCCAGCAGTCTCCCTGGACAGCCTAATCAGCCCCAGCATTTT. Its translation is CASSLPGQPNQPQHF.

Concerning this clonotype: Germline and junction disagree at one end, which may indicate a read error. The chain combines TRBV11-2 with TRBJ1-2; 11 nucleotides agree with TRBD1. CDR1 is SGHAT and CDR2 is FQNNGV in the germline V gene. The CDR3 length is 17 residues. CDR3 amino acids: CASNLISGQGASSGYTF. In DNA form, the CDR3 reads TGTGCCAGCAACTTAATTTCCGGACAGGGGGCATCTAGTGGCTACACCTTC.

This clonotype was seen at least ten times. The rearrangement links TRBV12-3 or TRBV12-4 to TRBJ1-3; no firm D call. CDR3 length: 13 residues. Trimming removed 8 bases at V and 1 base at J, with 9 bases between. The CDR3 spells CASHSGSGNTIYF. DNA for the CDR3: TGTGCCAGCCATAGTGGATCTGGAAACACCATATATTTT.

The genes are TRBV14 and TRBJ2-5; 14 nucleotides align to TRBD2. V shed 7 bases, J shed 1 base, and the junction held 14 bases outside the gene matches. CDR3 length: 19 residues. Germline V gene lookup returns CDR1 SGHDN and CDR2 FVKESK. CDR3 protein: CASTPGTSGRGGFQETQYF. The CDR3 DNA is TGTGCCAGCACCCCCGGGACTAGCGGGAGAGGGGGGTTCCAAGAGACCCAGTACTTC.

The gene calls are TRBV6-2 or TRBV6-3 and TRBJ1-1; 8 bases align to TRBD1. Per the germline V gene, CDR1 is MNHEY and CDR2 is SVGEGT. This CDR3 is 18 amino acids long. J lost 0 bases, V lost 2 bases, and 11 bases had no gene match. CDR3: CASSYLWTGYEVNTEAFF. CDR3 coding DNA: TGTGCCAGCAGTTACCTTTGGACAGGGTACGAAGTGAACACTGAAGCTTTCTTT.